This record concerns one T cell receptor (beta chain) sequence. The sample is drawn from a study of T cell changes during pregnancy in multiple sclerosis. The method was immunoSEQ multiplex PCR; TCRdb's version includes in-frame clones alone and lacks a portion of them. The sample includes around 60,000 clones, roughly 92% of them seen just once. The ends lost 0 bases at V and 5 bases at J; junction bases unmatched: 6. This CDR3 spans 15 amino acids. The V gene's germline CDR1 is GTSNPN and CDR2 SVGIG (reference sequence). Specimen: peripheral blood, collected in the second trimester of pregnancy. The chain has TRBV30 and TRBJ2-7; 11 nucleotides match TRBD2. The source of this sequence is a female donor with multiple sclerosis, enrolled in a pregnancy study. CDR3 sequence: CAWSVVAGGFDEQYF. In DNA form, the CDR3 reads TGTGCCTGGAGTGTGGTAGCGGGAGGGTTTGACGAGCAGTACTTC.